These T cell receptor beta chains were read from a single sample in a study of Ad26.COV2.S vaccination and SARS-CoV-2 variants. TCRdb's table, derived via immunoSEQ multiplex PCR, lists solely in-frame clones and lacks some. The sample includes hundreds of thousands of clones, roughly 90% seen only once; the top ten take around 1.7%. This specimen consisted of peripheral blood, obtained in a trial of Ad26.COV2.S vaccine versus placebo. Receptors originate from a person aged 18 to 65 who received the Ad26.COV2.S COVID-19 vaccine or a placebo. The CDR3 runs from the conserved cysteine through the conserved F or W. Each record gives: J gene, clone size, V gene, D gene, CDR3 protein, CDR3 DNA. D genes are given only for firm matches. Where a row states a size, it is once, few, many or the class of an expanded clone; other rows omit it.

TRBJ2-5	.	TRBV12-1	.	CASSLGETQYF	TGTGCCAGCAGCTTGGGAGAGACCCAGTACTTC
TRBJ2-7	.	TRBV6-1	.	CASSERSYEQYF	TGTGCCAGCAGTGAACGGTCCTACGAGCAGTACTTC
TRBJ2-1	.	TRBV30	TRBD1	CAWSVGTGYNEQFF	TGTGCCTGGAGTGTAGGGACAGGGTACAATGAGCAGTTCTTC
TRBJ1-1	.	TRBV28	.	CASSSVRDTEAFF	TGTGCCAGCAGCTCCGTCAGGGACACTGAAGCTTTCTTT
TRBJ1-4	once	TRBV19	.	CATQPPRGSVTTNEKLFF	TGTGCCACCCAGCCGCCGAGGGGGTCGGTAACAACTAATGAAAAACTGTTTTTT
TRBJ2-1	.	TRBV6-5	.	CAGRGAGDYNEQFF	TGTGCCGGTCGGGGGGCAGGAGATTACAATGAGCAGTTCTTC
TRBJ1-4	.	TRBV4-3	TRBD1	CASSYGQGIRRNEKLFF	TGCGCCAGCAGCTATGGACAGGGGATTAGGCGAAATGAAAAACTGTTTTTT
TRBJ1-2	few	TRBV2	TRBD1	CASRRTGGFSDGYTF	TGTGCCAGCAGACGGACAGGGGGGTTTTCTGATGGCTACACCTTC
TRBJ2-7	.	TRBV28	TRBD1	CASSETLQGRYEQYF	TGTGCCAGCAGCGAGACCTTACAGGGGCGATACGAGCAGTACTTC
TRBJ2-1	.	TRBV3-1/TRBV3-2	.	CASSHRGGAYNEQFF	TGTGCCAGCAGCCACAGAGGGGGAGCCTACAATGAGCAGTTCTTC
TRBJ2-1	.	TRBV6-2/TRBV6-3	TRBD1	CASSHPGQPFGEQFF	TGTGCCAGCAGCCACCCGGGACAGCCTTTTGGTGAGCAGTTCTTC
TRBJ1-2	.	TRBV27	.	CASSLRAGGGYGYTF	TGTGCCAGCAGTTTAAGGGCAGGCGGCGGCTATGGCTACACCTTC